This T cell receptor (beta chain) was documented in a study of blood T cell repertoires in COVID-19. Study information: Researchers got acute and convalescent COVID-19 samples from the United States, Italy and Spain. Sources were T cells, B-cell-depleted T cells, or PBMCs; the material itself was cDNA or gDNA.

Original handling: Quantification of nucleated cells was approximated via reference gene primer amplification. TCRdb's copy holds only in-frame clones and misses some; the assay was immunoSEQ multiplex PCR. The V and J calls and clone size are taken from that table; D and trimming were inferred from the DNA. The data show around 70,000 clones, around nine tenths seen once. V was clipped by 1 base and J by 6 bases, with 12 bases between them. Germline CDR1 LGHDT, CDR2 YNNKEL (reference sequence). This CDR3 region has 14 residues. The sequence came from a young woman with acute or convalescent COVID-19. Sequenced: peripheral blood. The rearrangement joins TRBV3-1 (or the pseudogene TRBV3-2) to TRBJ1-1; unclear D gene. The CDR3 reads CASSQVAGRAEAFF. Written as DNA, the CDR3 is TGTGCCAGCAGCCAAGTGGCGGGGAGGGCTGAAGCTTTCTTT.